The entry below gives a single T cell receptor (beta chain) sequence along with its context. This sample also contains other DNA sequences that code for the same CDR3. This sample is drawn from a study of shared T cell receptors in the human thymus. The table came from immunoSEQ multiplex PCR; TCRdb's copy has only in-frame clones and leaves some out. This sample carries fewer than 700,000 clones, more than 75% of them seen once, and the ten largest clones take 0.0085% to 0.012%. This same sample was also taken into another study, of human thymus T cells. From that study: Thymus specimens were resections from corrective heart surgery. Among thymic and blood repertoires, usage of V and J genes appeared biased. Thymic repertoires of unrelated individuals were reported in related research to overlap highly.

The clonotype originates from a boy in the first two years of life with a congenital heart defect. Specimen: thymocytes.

CDR3 nucleotide sequence: TGTGCCAGCAGTTCCGGGGTCGCCCCGGGGAACACTGAAGCTTTCTTT. Amino acids: CASSSGVAPGNTEAFF. The genes are TRBV28 and TRBJ1-1; D is undetermined. This CDR3 contains 16 residues. V lost 4 bases and J 1 base, leaving 16 bases between the germline ends. Germline CDR1 MDHEN, CDR2 SYDVKM.